This TCR beta chain was captured by sequencing in a study of cytomegalovirus exposure and HLA in healthy donors. Study-level information: Samples from HLA-typed donors yielded 85 million to 95 million unique TCRs in an early data release.

The CDR3 has 12 amino acids. V lost 6 bases, J lost 3 bases, and 9 bases lay in between. Germline assignment: CDR1 MDHEN and CDR2 SYDVKM. In the PCR, 60 Vbeta and 13 Jbeta primers were used. The repertoire was sequenced with immunoSEQ multiplex PCR; TCRdb's copy has only in-frame clones and lacks some. The sample includes under 200,000 clones, more than 9.5% of them seen just once. The chain uses TRBV28 and TRBJ2-7; possibly TRBD1 for D (5 bases). The source of this sequence is a man aged 50 to 60 in good health and CMV-seropositive. Material for sequencing was PBMCs. CDR3 in DNA: TGTGCCAGCAGACTACAGGTCTACGAGCAGTACGTC. It is translated as CASRLQVYEQYV.